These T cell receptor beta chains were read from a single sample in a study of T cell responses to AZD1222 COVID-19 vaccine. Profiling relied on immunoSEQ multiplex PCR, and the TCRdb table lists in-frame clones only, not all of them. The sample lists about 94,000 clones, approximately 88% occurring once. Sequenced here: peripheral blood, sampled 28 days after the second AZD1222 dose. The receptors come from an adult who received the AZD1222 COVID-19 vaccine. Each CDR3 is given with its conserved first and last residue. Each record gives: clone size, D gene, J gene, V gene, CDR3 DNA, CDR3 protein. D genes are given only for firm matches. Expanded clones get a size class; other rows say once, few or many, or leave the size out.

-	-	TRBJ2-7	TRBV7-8	TGTGCCAGCAGCTCAAGGGACGGCGAGCAGTACTTC	CASSSRDGEQYF
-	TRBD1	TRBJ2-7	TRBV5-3	TGTGCCAGAAGCCGCCGCAGGGGGCTCTACGAGCAGTACTTC	CARSRRRGLYEQYF
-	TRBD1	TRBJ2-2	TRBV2	TGTGCCAGCAGTTGGGGACAGGGAAACACCGGGGAGCTGTTTTTT	CASSWGQGNTGELFF
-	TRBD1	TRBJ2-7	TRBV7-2	TGTGCCAGCAGCTTAGACCTCTGGGACAGGCCCTACGAGCAGTACTTC	CASSLDLWDRPYEQYF
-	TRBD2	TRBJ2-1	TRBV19	TGTGCCAGTAGTAGCGGGGGGGCCGTTGATCGCAAGAATGAGCAGTTCTTC	CASSSGGAVDRKNEQFF
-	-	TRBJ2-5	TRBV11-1	TGTGCCAGCAGCCTCGGTGGAGGGCCCGGGGAGACCCAGTACTTC	CASSLGGGPGETQYF
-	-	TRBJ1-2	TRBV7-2	TGTGCCAGCAGCACAGGGATCAGTGTCGGCTACACCTTC	CASSTGISVGYTF
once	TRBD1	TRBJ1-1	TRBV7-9	TGTGCCAGTGCTGTACAGGGGGCCACTGAAGCTTTCTTT	CASAVQGATEAFF
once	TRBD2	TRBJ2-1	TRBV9	TGTGCCAGCAGCGGGTCGGGAGGGCTGCGAGAGCAGTTCTTC	CASSGSGGLREQFF
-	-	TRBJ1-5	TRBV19	TGTGCCAGTAGTATAAAGGGTAACCAGCCCCAGCATTTT	CASSIKGNQPQHF
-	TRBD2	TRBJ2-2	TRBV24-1	TGTGCCACCAGTGCTTTGAAACTAGCGGGGGGCCCCACCGGGGAGCTGTTTTTT	CATSALKLAGGPTGELFF
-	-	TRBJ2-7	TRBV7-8	TGTGCCAGCAGCTTAGTTTCAGGACGAGCGACCTACGAGCAGTACTTC	CASSLVSGRATYEQYF
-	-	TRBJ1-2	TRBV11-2	TGTGCCAGCAGTCCGGGTGGGGCAGCCAACTATGGCTACACCTTC	CASSPGGAANYGYTF
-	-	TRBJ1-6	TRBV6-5	TGTGCCAGTGCCTGGGCCTCGGACGGTTCACCCCTCCACTTT	CASAWASDGSPLHF
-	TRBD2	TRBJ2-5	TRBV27	TGTGCCAGCAGAGGTACTAGCGGACAAGAGACCCAGTACTTC	CASRGTSGQETQYF
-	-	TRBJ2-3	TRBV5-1	TGCGCCAGCAGCTCCGGCGGGGTCTCCACAGATACGCAGTATTTT	CASSSGGVSTDTQYF
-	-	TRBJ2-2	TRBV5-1	TGCGCCAGCAGCTTGGCACCCCGGGGCACCGGGGAGCTGTTTTTT	CASSLAPRGTGELFF
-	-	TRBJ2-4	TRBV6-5	TGTGCCAGCAGTTACTCAGGGACCGCCAAAAACATTCAGTACTTC	CASSYSGTAKNIQYF
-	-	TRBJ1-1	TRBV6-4	TGTGCCAGCAGTGGGGAAGCGGGAGGGGAAGCTTTCTTT	CASSGEAGGEAFF
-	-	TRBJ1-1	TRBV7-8	TGTGCCAGCAGCCTGAATCGACAGAGAAACACTGAAGCTTTCTTT	CASSLNRQRNTEAFF
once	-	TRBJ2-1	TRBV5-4	TGTGCCAGCAGCTTGAGGACGCTCAATGAGCAGTTCTTC	CASSLRTLNEQFF
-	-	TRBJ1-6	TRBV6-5	TGTGCCAGCCGGGTGGAGAGTTCACCCCTCCACTTT	CASRVESSPLHF
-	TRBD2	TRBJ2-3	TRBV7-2	TGTGCCAGCAGCTTAAATAGCGGGACGAACCCAGATACGCAGTATTTT	CASSLNSGTNPDTQYF
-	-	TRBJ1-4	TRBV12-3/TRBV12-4	TGTGCCAGCAGTTTAAGAAAAAAACTGTTTTTT	CASSLRKKLFF
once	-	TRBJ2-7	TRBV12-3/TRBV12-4	TGTGCCAGCAGTTTAGCGCTGGGCAGGCTTCAGTACTTC	CASSLALGRLQYF
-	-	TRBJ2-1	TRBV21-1	TGTGCCAGCAGCAAAGGAGGCAGGGCCATCGGGAATGAGCAGTTCTTC	CASSKGGRAIGNEQFF
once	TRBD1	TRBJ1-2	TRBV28	TGTGCCAGCAGTTTACGGACAGGGTATGGCTACACCTTC	CASSLRTGYGYTF
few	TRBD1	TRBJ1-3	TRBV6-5	TGTGCCAGCAGCGCCGGGACAGGTGGAAACACCATATATTTT	CASSAGTGGNTIYF
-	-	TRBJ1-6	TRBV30	TGTGCCTGGAGTGTGGGTCGGCAGCTAAATTCACCCCTCCACTTT	CAWSVGRQLNSPLHF
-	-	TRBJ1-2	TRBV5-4	TGTGCCAGCAGTTCCGGACTGCTAGCTAACTATGGCTACACCTTC	CASSSGLLANYGYTF
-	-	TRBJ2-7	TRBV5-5	TGTGCCAGCAGCTTGGGATCGTGGACGCCCACTAATGGGCAGTACTTC	CASSLGSWTPTNGQYF
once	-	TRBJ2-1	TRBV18	TGTGCCAGCTCACCAGTTCGGCTGACCTCCTACAATGAGCAGTTCTTC	CASSPVRLTSYNEQFF
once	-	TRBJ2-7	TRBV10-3	TGTGCCATCAGTGGGCAGGGTGTCCACGAGCAGTACTTC	CAISGQGVHEQYF
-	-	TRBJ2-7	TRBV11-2	TGTGCCAGCAGCTTCCGACAGACGGCCTACGAGCAGTACTTC	CASSFRQTAYEQYF
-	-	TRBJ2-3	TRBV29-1	TGCAGCGTTGAAGGTGGGACGCCCCAGCCAGATACGCAGTATTTT	CSVEGGTPQPDTQYF
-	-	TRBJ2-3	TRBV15	TGTGCCACCAGCAGACCGGGTAGCACAGATACGCAGTATTTT	CATSRPGSTDTQYF
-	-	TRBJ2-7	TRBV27	TGTGCCAGCCGTACTGGGGGGATCTGGGGCTACGAGCAGTACTTC	CASRTGGIWGYEQYF
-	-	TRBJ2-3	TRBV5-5	TGTGCCAGCAGCCCAAGCGGGAGCACAGATACGCAGTATTTT	CASSPSGSTDTQYF
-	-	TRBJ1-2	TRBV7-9	TGTGCCAGCAGCTTAAATTGGGCAGGTATAAACTATGGCTACACCTTC	CASSLNWAGINYGYTF
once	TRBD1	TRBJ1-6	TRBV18	TGTGCCAGCTCACCAGCCGGACAGGGTAATTCGGGCTATAATTCACCCCTCCACTTT	CASSPAGQGNSGYNSPLHF
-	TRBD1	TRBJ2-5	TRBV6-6	TGTGCCAGCAGTTACCTTGGACAGGGGGATCAAGAGACCCAGTACTTC	CASSYLGQGDQETQYF
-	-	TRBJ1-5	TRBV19	TGTGCCAGTAGCCCCGGTCGGGAGAGAGGCAATCAGCCCCAGCATTTT	CASSPGRERGNQPQHF
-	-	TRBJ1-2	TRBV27	TGTGCCAGCAGTTTCAACAGGGCGGACTATGGCTACACCTTC	CASSFNRADYGYTF
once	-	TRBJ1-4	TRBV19	TGTGCCAGTAGTCCCCTTAGGTCAGGGACTCATGAAAAACTGTTTTTT	CASSPLRSGTHEKLFF
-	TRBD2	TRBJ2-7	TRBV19	TGTGCCAGTAGGCCGGGGGGTGGTGACTACGAGCAGTACTTC	CASRPGGGDYEQYF
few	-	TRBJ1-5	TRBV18	TGTGCCAGCTCAATGGTTGGGGGCGACAATCAGCCCCAGCATTTT	CASSMVGGDNQPQHF
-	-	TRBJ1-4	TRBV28	TGTGCCAGCAGTTTTTTGGGGCGTGCAACTAATGAAAAACTGTTTTTT	CASSFLGRATNEKLFF
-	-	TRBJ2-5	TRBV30	TGTGCCTGGAGAGACGGCAGGGGACAAGAGACCCAGTACTTC	CAWRDGRGQETQYF
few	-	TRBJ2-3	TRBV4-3	TGCGCCAGCAGCCAAGGTGGGACCCACACAGATACGCAGTATTTT	CASSQGGTHTDTQYF
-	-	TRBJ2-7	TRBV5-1	TGCGCCAGCAGCTTGGAGGGACCCTTATCCTACGAGCAGTACTTC	CASSLEGPLSYEQYF
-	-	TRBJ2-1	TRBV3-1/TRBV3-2	TGTGCCAGCAGCCAAGGCAGGGTGGCCGTTGAGCAGTTCTTC	CASSQGRVAVEQFF
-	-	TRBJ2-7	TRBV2	TGTGCCAGCGGGGACGGGGCCTACGAGCAGTACTTC	CASGDGAYEQYF
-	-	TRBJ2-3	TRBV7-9	TGTGCCAGCAGCCCTCCTTTCGCGGTGGTAACAGATACGCAGTATTTT	CASSPPFAVVTDTQYF